One and the same sample provided the 22 T cell receptor beta chains below, sequenced in a study of blood T cells in healthy people across ages. Through a sample-barcoded 5' primer and a J-beta primer mix, a second PCR was run for about 6 to 12 cycles. TCRdb re-derived calls from the 5' RACE reads in MiXCR, one entry per CDR3 protein. The sample shows 1.5 million to 2 million distinct CDR3 sequences, roughly 32% of them seen only once. Sequenced: blood. The receptors were gathered from a woman aged 25 to 39 in good health.

The chain couples TRBV7-8 to TRBJ2-5, with D possibly being TRBD1 or TRBD2 (9 bases each). TRBJ2-7 matches the DNA end more closely, so the J call is doubtful. From germline, CDR1 is SGHVS and CDR2 FQNEAQ. This CDR3 is built from 19 residues. DNA of the CDR3: TGTGCCAGCAGCGCTCGGGACAGGGAGGGACTAGCTATTTCCCACGAGCAGTACTTC. It translates to CASSARDREGLAISHEQYF.

This clonotype has more than one count but fewer than ten. This sequence joins TRBV20-1 and TRBJ2-7, with 8 bases fitting TRBD2. CDR3 length equals 15 residues. Germline loops: CDR1 DFQATT, CDR2 SNEGSKA (reference sequence). Germline trimming cut 1 base from V and 3 bases from J; bases unmatched to any gene: 8. In nucleotides, the CDR3 is TGCAGTGCTAGAGGTGAAGCGGGAGCTCTCTACGAGCAGTACTTC. Translating gives CSARGEAGALYEQYF.

The chain uses TRBV4-1 and TRBJ2-5, with a tentative D call TRBD1 (5 bases). Trimming removed 2 bases from V and 0 bases from J, with 7 bases in between. Germline V CDR1 and CDR2: MGHRA, YSYEKL. This CDR3 contains 14 residues. CDR3 coding DNA: TGCGCCAGCAGCCAAAAGGGGTACCAAGAGACCCAGTACTTC. It is translated as CASSQKGYQETQYF.

Regarding this clonotype: Mismatch with germline at one junction end may stem from a read error. The V and J genes are TRBV4-1 and TRBJ2-1, with a weak D call TRBD2 (6 bases). The CDR3 is 17 residues long. Germline V lookup: CDR1 MGHRA, CDR2 YSYEKL. As DNA, the CDR3 is TGCGCCAACAGCCAAGGACTACGGGACTTTCAATACAATGAGCAGTTCTTC. Protein: CANSQGLRDFQYNEQFF.

The rearrangement joins TRBV6-5 to TRBJ2-1, with 10 bases matching TRBD2. This CDR3 has 14 amino acids. Per the germline V gene, CDR1 is MNHEY and CDR2 is SVGAGI. V trimming: 7 bases; J trimming: 12 bases; junction bases outside the gene matches: 12. The CDR3 bases are TGTGCCAGCAAGATACTAGCGGGATCGTTTGGGCAGTTCTTC. Protein product: CASKILAGSFGQFF.

This chain joins TRBV27 and TRBJ2-3, with D unclear. Germline assignment: CDR1 MNHEY and CDR2 SMNVEV (reference sequence). The CDR3 runs 17 residues. V lost 3 bases and J lost 2, with 18 bases in between. The CDR3 is CASSFQGPHANTDTQYF. The DNA for the CDR3 is TGTGCCAGCAGTTTTCAAGGACCCCACGCTAACACAGATACGCAGTATTTT.

Turning to this clonotype: An end of the junction does not agree with germline; a read error may underlie this. The rearrangement joins TRBV6-1 to TRBJ1-2; 7 bases align to TRBD1. The CDR3 consists of 13 residues. Germline CDR1 and CDR2: MNHNS and SASEGT. The chain's CDR3 is CTSRLGDRYGYTF. DNA of the CDR3: TGTACCAGCCGATTGGGGGACAGATATGGCTACACCTTC.

This chain joins TRBV6-5 and TRBJ2-3; 7 bases align to TRBD2. There are 15 residues in the CDR3. The V gene end was trimmed by 7 bases and the J gene end by 3 bases; junction bases not matched to a gene: 10. Germline CDR1 reads MNHEY; CDR2 reads SVGAGI. This chain's CDR3 is CASTSQRGLTDTQYF. CDR3 DNA sequence: TGTGCCAGCACCTCACAGCGGGGACTGACAGATACGCAGTATTTT.

As concerns this clonotype: A much larger clone lies one base from this, so it may be a read error. Because the CDR3 is missing its conserved closing phenylalanine or tryptophan, this is likely a read error. This chain uses TRBV4-1 with TRBJ2-7; D ambiguous. CDR1 and CDR2 from the germline V gene are MGHRA and YSYEKL. V dropped 3 bases and J dropped 3 bases, with 6 bases sitting between them. The CDR3 is 12 residues long. CDR3 sequence: CASSQYDYEQYC. The CDR3 nucleotides read TGCGCCAGCAGCCAGTACGACTACGAGCAGTACTGC.

About this clonotype: A much larger clone lies one base from this, so it may be a read error. The V gene is TRBV12-3 or TRBV12-4, the J gene TRBJ2-5, with 11 nucleotides matching TRBD2. Trimming cost V 6 bases and J 11 bases; bases outside gene matches: 8. This CDR3 is built from 13 residues. The CDR3 DNA is TGTGCCAGCAGAACTAGCGGGAGCGACGGGCAGTACTTC. Protein sequence: CASRTSGSDGQYF.

This clonotype has a count of ten or more. The chain recombines TRBV28 with TRBJ2-3; the D is unclear. Germline CDR1 MDHEN, CDR2 SYDVKM. The CDR3 spans 12 residues. The V gene lost 8 bases and the J gene lost 0 bases, with 6 bases spanning the gap. The CDR3 sequence: CASRISTDTQYF. CDR3 DNA: TGTGCCAGCCGCATTAGCACAGATACGCAGTATTTT.

With respect to this clonotype: An end of the junction differs from the germline gene, which may be a read error. The chain combines TRBV12-3 or TRBV12-4 with TRBJ2-6, with D perhaps matching TRBD1 (5 bases). The CDR3 is made up of 15 amino acids. The chain's CDR3 is CASSLDGSGANVRTF. CDR3 DNA sequence: TGTGCCAGCAGTCTTGACGGCTCTGGGGCCAACGTCCGGACTTTC.

The gene calls are TRBV10-3 and TRBJ1-3, with no clear D. V was cut by 2 bases and J by 1 base, with 9 bases left in between. The CDR3 is 15 amino acids. Germline CDR1 is ENHRY and CDR2 is SYGVKD. CDR3 protein: CAISESGKSGNTIYF. In DNA form, the CDR3 reads TGTGCCATCAGTGAGAGTGGCAAATCTGGAAACACCATATATTTT.

The J gene is TRBJ2-3, the V gene TRBV5-1; 10 nucleotides line up with TRBD2. Trimming at V came to 4 bases and at J to 3 bases, leaving 8 bases not matched to a gene. The CDR3 consists of 16 residues. Per germline, CDR1 SGHRS and CDR2 YFSETQ. The DNA for the CDR3 is TGCGCCAGCAGCGGCCAGCGGGGGGGCTTAACAGATACGCAGTATTTT. Encoded protein: CASSGQRGGLTDTQYF.

This clonotype occurred many times. The chain employs TRBV4-1 and TRBJ2-7; no firm D call. In germline, CDR1 is MGHRA, CDR2 YSYEKL. This CDR3 comprises 14 residues. V shed 0 bases and J shed 2 bases, with 8 bases lying between them. Here the CDR3 DNA reads TGCGCCAGCAGCCAAGATCGGGTTGCCTACGAGCAGTACTTC. Its protein product is CASSQDRVAYEQYF.

This clonotype was seen more than once but under ten times. The CDR3 coding sequence is TGTGCCAGCAGTTATTCTCGAAACGGGGACACTGAAGCTTTCTTT. It is translated as CASSYSRNGDTEAFF. V and J are TRBV6-6 and TRBJ1-1; D not resolved. Germline V CDR1 and CDR2: MNHNY, SVGAGI (reference sequence). With 3 bases removed from V and 3 bases from J, the gap between germline ends came to 14 bases. The CDR3 totals 15 residues.

This clonotype was detected a few times. This chain links TRBV15 with TRBJ2-3; 9 nucleotides match TRBD2. The CDR3 length is 20 residues. Germline lookup yields CDR1 LNHNV and CDR2 YYDKDF (reference sequence). The V segment lost 3 bases and the J segment 0 bases; nucleotides outside the gene matches: 16. The CDR3 protein is CATSSPRRASGDPSTDTQYF. Here the CDR3 DNA reads TGTGCCACCAGCAGTCCCCGAAGGGCTAGCGGGGACCCTAGCACAGATACGCAGTATTTT.

This clonotype was counted between two and nine times. This rearrangement joins TRBV18 to TRBJ1-2, with TRBD1 matching over 8 bases. The V gene's germline CDR1 is KGHSH and CDR2 LQKENI. This CDR3 comprises 16 residues. The trim removed 2 bases at V and 5 bases at J, leaving 10 bases unmatched. As DNA, the CDR3 is TGTGCCAGCTCACCATCGGACAGGGTCGGAAGATATGGCTACACCTTC. Translation: CASSPSDRVGRYGYTF.

The chain employs TRBV18 and TRBJ2-1, with 10 bases fitting TRBD2. Trimming at V came to 0 bases and at J to 9 bases, leaving 11 bases not matched to a gene. CDR1 is KGHSH and CDR2 is LQKENI in the germline V gene. The CDR3 extends over 17 amino acids. The DNA for the CDR3 is TGTGCCAGCTCACCACCGTTAGCTCTAGCGGGAGTCAGTGAGCAGTTCTTC. Protein: CASSPPLALAGVSEQFF. Drawing the rest from reference TRBV18 and TRBJ2-1, the complete variable domain is NAGVMQNPRHLVRRRGQEARLRCSPMKGHSHVYWYRQLPEEGLKFMVYLQKENIIDESGMPKERFSAEFPKEGPSILRIQQVVRGDSAAYFCASSPPLALAGVSEQFFGPGTRLTVL.

The rearrangement uses TRBV28 and TRBJ2-2, with D tentatively TRBD2 (6 bases). This CDR3 has 16 residues. Between the trimmed V and J ends, which lost 3 bases and 5 bases, there was a span of 16 bases. Germline V lookup: CDR1 MDHEN, CDR2 SYDVKM. CDR3 sequence (DNA): TGTGCCAGCAGTTTGGACCTAGCGCTAGGGACCGGGGAGCTGTTTTTT. It specifies CASSLDLALGTGELFF.

A few counts support this clonotype. The V gene is TRBV28, the J gene TRBJ2-3; 9 nucleotides agree with TRBD1. The germline gives CDR1 MDHEN, CDR2 SYDVKM. The CDR3 loop spans 16 amino acids. Losses at the gene ends were 5 bases for V and 2 bases for J; bases not matched to a gene: 8. The CDR3 DNA follows: TGTGCCAGCAGTCCCGGGACAGGGTATATCACAGATACGCAGTATTTT. As protein: CASSPGTGYITDTQYF.

This clonotype appeared once. A read error is possible here, since a much larger clone lies one base away. The rearrangement links TRBV7-2 to TRBJ2-6, with a tentative D call TRBD1 (5 bases). Germline CDR1 SGHTA, CDR2 FQGNSA. Trimming pared 6 bases from V and 2 bases from J, leaving 17 bases between. The CDR3 is made up of 17 amino acids. The CDR3 region is CASRLRQTHPGANVLTF. CDR3 coding DNA: TGTGCCAGCAGGCTTCGACAGACACACCCTGGGGCCAACGTCCTGACTTTC.